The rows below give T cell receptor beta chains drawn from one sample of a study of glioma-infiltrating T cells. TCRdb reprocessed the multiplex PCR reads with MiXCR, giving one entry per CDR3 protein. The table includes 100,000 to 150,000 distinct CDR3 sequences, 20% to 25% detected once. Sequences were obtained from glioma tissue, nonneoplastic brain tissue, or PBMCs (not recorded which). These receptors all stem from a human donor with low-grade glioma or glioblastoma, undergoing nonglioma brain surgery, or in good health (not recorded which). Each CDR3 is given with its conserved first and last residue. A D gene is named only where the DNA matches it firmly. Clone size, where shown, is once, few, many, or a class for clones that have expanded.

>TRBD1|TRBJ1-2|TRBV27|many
TGTGCCAGCAGTTCCGCGGGGGACAGGGGTCATGGCTACACCTTC
CASSSAGDRGHGYTF
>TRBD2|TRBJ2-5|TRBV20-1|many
TGCAGTGCTAGTACCGGGGGGGAGGAGACCCAGTACTTC
CSASTGGEETQYF
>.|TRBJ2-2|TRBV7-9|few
TGTGCCAGCAGAACCAACGCAGGGATTAGGACCGGGGAGCTGTTTTTT
CASRTNAGIRTGELFF
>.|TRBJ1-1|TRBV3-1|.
TGTGCCAGCAGCCAAGGACAGCTTGGACGTGAAGCTTTCTTT
CASSQGQLGREAFF
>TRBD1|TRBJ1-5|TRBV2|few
TGTGCCACCACCTGGACAGGTGATAGCAATCAGCCCCAGCATTTT
CATTWTGDSNQPQHF
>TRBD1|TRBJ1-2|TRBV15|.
TGTGCCACCAGCAGGGACAGGGGGAACTATGGCTACACCTTC
CATSRDRGNYGYTF
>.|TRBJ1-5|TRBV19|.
TGTGCCAGTAGTATTGAGCAGAGCAATCAGCCCCAGCATTTT
CASSIEQSNQPQHF
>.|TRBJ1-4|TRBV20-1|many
TGCAGTGCTCATCAGCGAGAAAAACTGTTTTTT
CSAHQREKLFF
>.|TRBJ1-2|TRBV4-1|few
TGTGCCAGCAGCTTGGGGACGTCCGTCTATGGCTACACCTTC
CASSLGTSVYGYTF
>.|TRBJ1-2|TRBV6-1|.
TGTGCCAGCAGTTCCCAAAGGGTTGGCTACACCTTC
CASSSQRVGYTF
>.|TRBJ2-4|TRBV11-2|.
TGTGCCAGCAGCTTTGGGGGACTGGCCAAAAACATTCAGTACTTC
CASSFGGLAKNIQYF
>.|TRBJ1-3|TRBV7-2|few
TGTGCCAGCAGCGCCAACGGAAACACCATATATTTT
CASSANGNTIYF
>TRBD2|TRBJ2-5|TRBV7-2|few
TGTGCCAGCAGCTTTTTTAGCGGGGGGGCTGGGGAGACCCAGTACTTC
CASSFFSGGAGETQYF
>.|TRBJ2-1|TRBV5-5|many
TGTGCCAGCAGCTTGGCGTGGGGGGCTTACAATGAGCAGTTCTTC
CASSLAWGAYNEQFF
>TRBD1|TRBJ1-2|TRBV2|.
TGTGCCAGTCGACAGGGGGCTGGGTATGGCTACACCTTC
CASRQGAGYGYTF
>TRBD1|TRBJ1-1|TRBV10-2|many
TGCGCCATACACAGGGGCACTGAAGCTTTCTTT
CAIHRGTEAFF
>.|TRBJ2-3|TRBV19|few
TGTGCCAGTAGTTTAACCCGAGGCACAGATACGCAGTATTTT
CASSLTRGTDTQYF
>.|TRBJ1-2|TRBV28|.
TGTGCCAGCAGTTTTGGAGGCAGCAGCGATAACTATGGCTACACCTTC
CASSFGGSSDNYGYTF
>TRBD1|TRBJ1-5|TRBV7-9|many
TGTGCCAGCAGCTCCTGGACAGGGGAGAATCAGCCCCAGCATTTT
CASSSWTGENQPQHF
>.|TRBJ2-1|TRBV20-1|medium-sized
TGCAGTGCTGACCCACTAGGAGGTCCCAATGAGCAGTTCTTC
CSADPLGGPNEQFF
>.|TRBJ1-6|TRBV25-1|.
TGTGCCAGCAGCGGGGGTAGCTCCTATAATTCACCCCTCCACTTT
CASSGGSSYNSPLHF
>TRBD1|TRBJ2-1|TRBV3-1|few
TGTGCCAGCGAGGACAGGGGGCTCGGTGAGCAGTTCTTC
CASEDRGLGEQFF
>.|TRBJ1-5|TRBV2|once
TGTGCCAGCAGTAAACCAGGGTGCCGGGAACAGCCCCAGCATTTT
CASSKPGCREQPQHF
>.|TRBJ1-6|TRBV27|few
TGTGCCAGCAGTTCCTCACAGGGAATATCCTATAATTCACCCCTCCACTTT
CASSSSQGISYNSPLHF
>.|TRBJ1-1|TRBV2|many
TGTGCCAGCAGTGCAGGCAGCAGATCTGAAGCTTTCTTT
CASSAGSRSEAFF
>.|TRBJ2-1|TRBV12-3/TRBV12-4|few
TGTGCCAGCAGTTTAGTAGACGGGAATGAGCAGTTCTTC
CASSLVDGNEQFF
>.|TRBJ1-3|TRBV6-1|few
TGTGCCAGCAATACTATGGGATCCGGAAACACCATATATTTT
CASNTMGSGNTIYF
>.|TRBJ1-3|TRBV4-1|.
TGCGCCAGCAGCCAGGCCATAAGGAGCTCTGGAAACACAATATATTTT
CASSQAIRSSGNTIYF